The rows below give T cell receptor beta chains drawn from one sample of a study of T cell responses to AZD1222 COVID-19 vaccine. Libraries were prepared by immunoSEQ multiplex PCR; TCRdb keeps only in-frame clonotypes and omits some of them. Of 150,000 to 200,000 clones listed, roughly 92% are singletons. Sequencing was performed on peripheral blood, taken on day 0 of AZD1222 vaccination. Every receptor here comes from an adult in good health. Each CDR3 is given with its conserved first and last residue. D genes are given only for firm matches. Rows may omit the clone size; those that give it use once, few, many or a size class.

clone_size: once; j_call: TRBJ2-1; v_call: TRBV5-5; d_call: -; cdr3_aa: CASSFGGLSYNEQFF; cdr3_nt: TGTGCCAGCAGCTTCGGGGGGCTCTCCTACAATGAGCAGTTCTTC
clone_size: -; j_call: TRBJ1-5; v_call: TRBV18; d_call: -; cdr3_aa: CASSQLGTDQPQHF; cdr3_nt: TGTGCCAGCTCACAACTCGGGACGGATCAGCCCCAGCATTTT
clone_size: -; j_call: TRBJ1-3; v_call: TRBV19; d_call: -; cdr3_aa: CAVGHFSGNTIYF; cdr3_nt: TGTGCCGTGGGGCATTTTTCTGGAAACACCATATATTTT
clone_size: -; j_call: TRBJ1-1; v_call: TRBV11-2; d_call: -; cdr3_aa: CASSLGGFPEAFF; cdr3_nt: TGTGCCAGCAGCTTAGGGGGGTTCCCTGAAGCTTTCTTT
clone_size: -; j_call: TRBJ1-6; v_call: TRBV7-9; d_call: -; cdr3_aa: CASTPDGGGNSPLHF; cdr3_nt: TGTGCCAGCACCCCCGACGGAGGGGGAAATTCACCCCTCCACTTT
clone_size: -; j_call: TRBJ1-1; v_call: TRBV27; d_call: -; cdr3_aa: CASAYGGGTPFF; cdr3_nt: TGTGCCAGCGCATATGGAGGGGGGACACCTTTCTTT
clone_size: -; j_call: TRBJ2-3; v_call: TRBV24-1; d_call: TRBD2; cdr3_aa: CATGAKRGLDTQYF; cdr3_nt: TGTGCCACCGGCGCCAAGCGGGGTCTTGATACGCAGTATTTT
clone_size: -; j_call: TRBJ1-5; v_call: TRBV28; d_call: TRBD1; cdr3_aa: CASSSTGRRMDGQPQHF; cdr3_nt: TGTGCCAGCAGTTCGACAGGGAGGAGGATGGATGGTCAGCCCCAGCATTTT
clone_size: -; j_call: TRBJ2-1; v_call: TRBV6-5; d_call: TRBD1; cdr3_aa: CASSPDRGLYNEQFF; cdr3_nt: TGTGCCAGCAGTCCCGACAGGGGCCTGTACAATGAGCAGTTCTTC
clone_size: -; j_call: TRBJ1-5; v_call: TRBV11-2; d_call: -; cdr3_aa: CASSSQSNQPQHF; cdr3_nt: TGTGCCAGCAGCTCGCAAAGCAATCAGCCCCAGCATTTT
clone_size: -; j_call: TRBJ1-5; v_call: TRBV11-2; d_call: -; cdr3_aa: CASRLNGAVGGGQPQHF; cdr3_nt: TGTGCCAGCAGGCTCAATGGTGCAGTAGGGGGGGGGCAGCCCCAGCATTTT
clone_size: -; j_call: TRBJ2-2; v_call: TRBV12-3/TRBV12-4; d_call: -; cdr3_aa: CASSPKNTGELFF; cdr3_nt: TGTGCCAGCAGTCCCAAGAACACCGGGGAGCTGTTTTTT
clone_size: -; j_call: TRBJ1-4; v_call: TRBV15; d_call: -; cdr3_aa: CASRGTNEKLFF; cdr3_nt: TGTGCCTCCCGAGGGACTAATGAAAAACTGTTTTTT
clone_size: -; j_call: TRBJ2-5; v_call: TRBV14; d_call: -; cdr3_aa: CASSQEYKETQYF; cdr3_nt: TGTGCCAGCAGCCAAGAGTATAAAGAGACCCAGTACTTC
clone_size: -; j_call: TRBJ1-5; v_call: TRBV2; d_call: TRBD1; cdr3_aa: CASSLRDRVNQPQHF; cdr3_nt: TGTGCCAGCAGTCTCCGGGACAGAGTTAATCAGCCCCAGCATTTT
clone_size: -; j_call: TRBJ1-1; v_call: TRBV7-9; d_call: -; cdr3_aa: CASRDAGDTEAFF; cdr3_nt: TGTGCCAGCAGGGACGCGGGGGATACTGAAGCTTTCTTT
clone_size: -; j_call: TRBJ2-1; v_call: TRBV7-2; d_call: -; cdr3_aa: CASSPRYTDYNEQFF; cdr3_nt: TGTGCCAGCAGCCCCCGGTACACCGACTACAATGAGCAGTTCTTC
clone_size: -; j_call: TRBJ2-7; v_call: TRBV28; d_call: -; cdr3_aa: CASSLWGSGEQYF; cdr3_nt: TGTGCCAGCAGCCTGTGGGGTTCTGGCGAGCAGTACTTC
clone_size: -; j_call: TRBJ1-2; v_call: TRBV24-1; d_call: -; cdr3_aa: CATKQDYGYTF; cdr3_nt: TGTGCCACCAAGCAAGACTATGGCTACACCTTC
clone_size: -; j_call: TRBJ1-3; v_call: TRBV9; d_call: TRBD1; cdr3_aa: CASNGQGSGNTIYF; cdr3_nt: TGTGCCAGCAACGGACAGGGCTCTGGAAACACCATATATTTT
clone_size: -; j_call: TRBJ2-3; v_call: TRBV19; d_call: -; cdr3_aa: CASSMGGPQYF; cdr3_nt: TGTGCCAGTAGTATGGGGGGGCCGCAGTATTTT
clone_size: -; j_call: TRBJ2-2; v_call: TRBV11-3; d_call: -; cdr3_aa: CASSFSWGSNTGELFF; cdr3_nt: TGTGCCAGCAGCTTCTCGTGGGGCTCCAACACCGGGGAGCTGTTTTTT
clone_size: -; j_call: TRBJ2-5; v_call: TRBV7-9; d_call: TRBD2; cdr3_aa: CASSFWASGAGETQYF; cdr3_nt: TGTGCCAGCAGCTTTTGGGCTAGCGGGGCCGGGGAGACCCAGTACTTC
clone_size: -; j_call: TRBJ1-6; v_call: TRBV6-1; d_call: -; cdr3_aa: CASSENRPYNSPLHF; cdr3_nt: TGTGCCAGCAGTGAAAACAGGCCCTATAATTCACCCCTCCACTTT
clone_size: -; j_call: TRBJ1-2; v_call: TRBV6-5; d_call: -; cdr3_aa: CASSYSTGGRDGYTF; cdr3_nt: TGTGCCAGCAGTTACTCGACTGGGGGGCGGGATGGCTACACCTTC
clone_size: -; j_call: TRBJ1-1; v_call: TRBV19; d_call: -; cdr3_aa: CASSATSGLRNTEAFF; cdr3_nt: TGTGCCAGCTCCGCCACCTCAGGGTTGAGAAACACTGAAGCTTTCTTT
clone_size: -; j_call: TRBJ2-7; v_call: TRBV7-8; d_call: TRBD1; cdr3_aa: CASSVEPLGQGAYF; cdr3_nt: TGTGCCAGCAGCGTAGAGCCGCTGGGACAGGGTGCGTACTTC
clone_size: -; j_call: TRBJ2-1; v_call: TRBV2; d_call: TRBD1; cdr3_aa: CASSAFTTGYNEQFF; cdr3_nt: TGTGCCAGCAGTGCTTTCACGACAGGGTACAATGAGCAGTTCTTC
clone_size: once; j_call: TRBJ2-7; v_call: TRBV5-6; d_call: -; cdr3_aa: CASSSIYEQYF; cdr3_nt: TGTGCCAGCAGCTCGATTTACGAGCAGTACTTC
clone_size: -; j_call: TRBJ2-7; v_call: TRBV9; d_call: TRBD1; cdr3_aa: CASSPGQGAYEQYF; cdr3_nt: TGTGCCAGCAGCCCCGGACAGGGGGCCTACGAGCAGTACTTC
clone_size: -; j_call: TRBJ1-1; v_call: TRBV9; d_call: -; cdr3_aa: CASSAQPLGTMNTEAFF; cdr3_nt: TGTGCCAGCAGCGCACAGCCGCTAGGGACCATGAACACTGAAGCTTTCTTT
clone_size: once; j_call: TRBJ2-1; v_call: TRBV2; d_call: -; cdr3_aa: CASDTGFAYNEQFF; cdr3_nt: TGTGCCAGCGATACAGGGTTTGCGTACAATGAGCAGTTCTTC
clone_size: once; j_call: TRBJ2-1; v_call: TRBV28; d_call: TRBD2; cdr3_aa: CASSTPSGDQFF; cdr3_nt: TGTGCCAGCAGTACCCCGAGCGGGGACCAGTTCTTC
clone_size: -; j_call: TRBJ2-7; v_call: TRBV7-9; d_call: -; cdr3_aa: CASRRQGETYEQYF; cdr3_nt: TGTGCCAGCAGGAGGCAGGGAGAGACCTACGAGCAGTACTTC
clone_size: -; j_call: TRBJ1-1; v_call: TRBV28; d_call: TRBD1; cdr3_aa: CASSSLSGGSTEAFF; cdr3_nt: TGTGCCAGCAGTTCCCTATCAGGGGGGAGCACTGAAGCTTTCTTT
clone_size: -; j_call: TRBJ2-1; v_call: TRBV5-1; d_call: -; cdr3_aa: CASSSPTGYNEQFF; cdr3_nt: TGCGCCAGCAGCTCGCCGACAGGATACAATGAGCAGTTCTTC
clone_size: -; j_call: TRBJ1-5; v_call: TRBV18; d_call: -; cdr3_aa: CASSPGTNQPQHF; cdr3_nt: TGTGCCAGCTCACCGGGAACGAATCAGCCCCAGCATTTT
clone_size: -; j_call: TRBJ2-2; v_call: TRBV5-1; d_call: TRBD1; cdr3_aa: CASSLRQGDTGELFF; cdr3_nt: TGCGCCAGCAGCTTACGACAGGGTGACACCGGGGAGCTGTTTTTT
clone_size: -; j_call: TRBJ1-1; v_call: TRBV9; d_call: TRBD1; cdr3_aa: CASSPRTGHNTEAFF; cdr3_nt: TGTGCCAGCAGCCCCCGGACAGGCCACAACACTGAAGCTTTCTTT
clone_size: -; j_call: TRBJ2-7; v_call: TRBV14; d_call: -; cdr3_aa: CASSSRDTYYEQYF; cdr3_nt: TGTGCCAGCAGCTCCAGGGACACTTACTACGAGCAGTACTTC
clone_size: -; j_call: TRBJ1-6; v_call: TRBV3-1/TRBV3-2; d_call: TRBD1; cdr3_aa: CASSQATGDLYNSPLHF; cdr3_nt: TGTGCCAGCAGCCAGGCGACAGGGGACCTCTATAATTCACCCCTCCACTTT
clone_size: -; j_call: TRBJ1-1; v_call: TRBV15; d_call: TRBD1; cdr3_aa: CATSIRTGEAFF; cdr3_nt: TGTGCCACCAGCATCAGGACAGGTGAAGCTTTCTTT